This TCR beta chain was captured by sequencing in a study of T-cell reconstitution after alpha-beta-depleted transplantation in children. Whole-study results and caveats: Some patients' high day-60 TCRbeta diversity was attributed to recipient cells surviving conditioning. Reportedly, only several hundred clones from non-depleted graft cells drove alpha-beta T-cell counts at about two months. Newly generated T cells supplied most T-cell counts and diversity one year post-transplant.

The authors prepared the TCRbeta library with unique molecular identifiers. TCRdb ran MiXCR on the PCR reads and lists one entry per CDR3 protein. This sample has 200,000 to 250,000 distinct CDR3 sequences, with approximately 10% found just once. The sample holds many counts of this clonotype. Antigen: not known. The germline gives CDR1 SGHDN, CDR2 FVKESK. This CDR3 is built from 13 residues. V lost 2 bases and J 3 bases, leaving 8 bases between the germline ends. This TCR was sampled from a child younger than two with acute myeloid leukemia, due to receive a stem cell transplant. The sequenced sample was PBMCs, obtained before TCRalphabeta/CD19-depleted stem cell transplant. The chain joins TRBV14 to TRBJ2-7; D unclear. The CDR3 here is CASSQRHRYEQYF. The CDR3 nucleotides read TGTGCCAGCAGCCAACGGCACCGCTACGAGCAGTACTTC.